These 32 T cell receptor beta chains originate from one sample sequenced in a study of identical twins' blood T cells. TCRdb used MiXCR to reprocess the 5' RACE reads, holding one entry per CDR3 protein. The sample holds about 370,000 distinct CDR3 sequences, roughly 27% seen once. The sample consisted of PBMCs. These receptors were collected from a woman between 18 and 50 years old in good health.

This clonotype appeared a few times. The gene calls are TRBV5-1 and TRBJ1-2, with 7 bases that match TRBD1. Trimming took 4 bases from V and 8 from J; bases not matched to a gene: 5. Germline values: CDR1 SGHRS, CDR2 YFSETQ. The CDR3 runs to 12 residues. In DNA form, the CDR3 reads TGCGCCAGCAGCGGACAGGTGGAGGGCTACACCTTC. It specifies CASSGQVEGYTF.

This chain uses TRBV28 with TRBJ1-2; D is undetermined. This CDR3 is built from 12 residues. Germline V lookup: CDR1 MDHEN, CDR2 SYDVKM. V shed 11 bases and J shed 1 base, with 11 bases lying between them. CDR3 coding DNA: TGTGCCGTCCAGCGGCTTAACTATGGCTACACCTTC. The encoded protein is CAVQRLNYGYTF.

This clonotype was found a few times. The chain's CDR3 is CASGRTSENNEQFF. CDR3 coding DNA: TGTGCCAGCGGTCGGACTAGCGAGAACAATGAGCAGTTCTTC. The J gene is TRBJ2-1, the V gene TRBV6-2 or TRBV6-3, with 9 bases that match TRBD2. Germline V lookup: CDR1 MNHEY, CDR2 SVGEGT. Unmatched junction bases numbered 7, after V lost 8 bases and J lost 5 bases. The CDR3 runs to 14 residues.

This clonotype has a single count. V usage is TRBV9 and J usage is TRBJ2-2, with D perhaps matching TRBD1 or TRBD2 (6 bases each). The CDR3 extends over 14 amino acids. V lost 4 bases, J lost 4 bases, and 11 bases lay in between. Germline CDR1 and CDR2: SGDLS and YYNGEE. This CDR3 is CASSSKGGTGELFF. The DNA of the CDR3 is TGTGCCAGCAGCTCAAAGGGGGGCACCGGGGAGCTGTTTTTT.

The chain links TRBV7-9 to TRBJ1-2, with D hard to call. Germline V lookup: CDR1 SEHNR, CDR2 FQNEAQ (reference sequence). V was shortened by 5 bases and J by 2 bases, with 6 bases between the two germline ends. CDR3 length: 12 amino acids. The DNA for the CDR3 is TGTGCCAGCAGCCCCAGAAACTATGGCTACACCTTC. As protein: CASSPRNYGYTF.

This rearrangement joins TRBV27 to TRBJ1-4; TRBD1 might be the D (5 bases). CDR1 and CDR2 from the germline V gene are MNHEY and SMNVEV (reference sequence). The germline V and J ends were trimmed by 5 bases and 4 bases, with 14 bases remaining between them. CDR3 length: 15 amino acids. The CDR3 sequence: CASSLLGLINEKLFF. The CDR3 coding sequence is TGTGCCAGCAGTCTTCTGGGACTTATTAATGAAAAACTGTTTTTT.

This clonotype has just a few counts. J is TRBJ1-2 and V is TRBV27, with D unresolved. The V gene's germline CDR1 is MNHEY and CDR2 SMNVEV (reference sequence). The length of the CDR3 is 13 residues. The V end lost 3 bases, the J end lost 7 bases, and 12 bases lay between the germline ends. The CDR3 spells CASSFKTYSGYTF. CDR3 nucleotides: TGTGCCAGCAGTTTCAAGACCTACTCTGGCTACACCTTC.

This clonotype was seen only a few times. The chain joins TRBV23-1 to TRBJ2-1; D possibly corresponds to TRBD2 (5 bases). TRBV23-1 is given ORF status, its function remaining uncertain. Trimming removed 11 bases at V and 9 bases at J, with 26 bases between. The CDR3 is 15 amino acids. In DNA, the CDR3 is TGCGCCGACCTGGGCGGGTCTCCTTGCTCGAGTGAGCAGTTCTTC. This sequence encodes CADLGGSPCSSEQFF.

V is TRBV7-2 and J is TRBJ2-1; no firm D call. Germline CDR1 and CDR2: SGHTA and FQGNSA. V gave up 6 bases and J gave up 6 bases, with 12 bases separating them. There are 13 residues in the CDR3. The chain's CDR3 is CASRYVESNEQFF. The CDR3 nucleotides are TGTGCCAGCAGGTACGTAGAATCCAATGAGCAGTTCTTC.

In DNA, the CDR3 is TGTGCCAGCTCCGACAGGGGCACCACTAATGAAAAACTGTTTTTT. The encoded protein is CASSDRGTTNEKLFF. J is TRBJ1-4 and V is TRBV27, with TRBD1 matching 8 bases. CDR1 and CDR2 from the germline V gene are MNHEY and SMNVEV (reference sequence). V shed 8 bases, J shed 2 bases, and the junction held 7 bases outside the gene matches. CDR3 length: 15 amino acids.

The chain employs TRBV5-4 and TRBJ1-2; no firm D call. This CDR3 spans 14 amino acids. Looked up from germline, CDR1 is SGHNT and CDR2 is YYREEE (reference sequence). Trimming took 2 bases from V and 7 from J, leaving 15 bases between them. CDR3 in amino acids: CASSFPSGGFGYTF. DNA for the CDR3: TGTGCCAGCAGCTTCCCCTCGGGTGGGTTTGGCTACACCTTC.

This clonotype was counted a few times. The genes are TRBV7-9 and TRBJ2-3; 12 nucleotides match TRBD2. V shed 6 bases, J shed 5 bases, and the junction held 15 bases outside the gene matches. The CDR3 loop spans 18 amino acids. Germline CDR1 is SEHNR and CDR2 is FQNEAQ (reference sequence). The CDR3 loop is CASSPKTSGGLRGDTQYF. The CDR3 nucleotides read TGTGCCAGCAGTCCTAAGACTAGCGGGGGCCTTCGGGGAGATACGCAGTATTTT.

The chain employs TRBV19 and TRBJ2-1; TRBD1 agrees at 10 bases. The length of the CDR3 is 16 residues. V lost 8 bases and J lost 4; bases outside the gene matches: 11. The germline CDR1 and CDR2 sequences are LNHDA and SQIVND (reference sequence). CDR3 DNA sequence: TGTGCCAGTCGAAGAGGTAGGGGACAGGGGTACAATGAGCAGTTCTTC. Protein sequence: CASRRGRGQGYNEQFF.

This chain uses TRBV29-1 with TRBJ2-5, with no clear D. Trimming took off 1 base at V and 5 bases at J, with 11 bases between the two ends. Germline CDR1 SQVTM, CDR2 ANQGSEA. The CDR3 extends over 13 amino acids. CDR3 residues: CSVEVFSRETQYF. For the CDR3, the DNA is TGCAGCGTTGAAGTTTTCTCGCGGGAGACCCAGTACTTC.

A word on this clonotype: At one of its ends the junction is not consistent with the germline gene, which may arise from a read error. This chain's CDR3 is CNARNLRDGHNEKLFF. The CDR3 bases are TGCAATGCTAGAAACCTAAGGGACGGCCATAATGAAAAACTGTTTTTT. The chain has TRBV20-1 and TRBJ1-4; D is possibly TRBD1 (5 bases). The CDR3 is made up of 16 amino acids. Germline assignment: CDR1 DFQATT and CDR2 SNEGSKA (reference sequence).

This clonotype turned up a few times. The V and J genes are TRBV11-2 and TRBJ1-4; D remains ambiguous. V was trimmed by 4 bases and J by 5 bases, leaving 8 bases between them. The CDR3 extends over 13 amino acids. CDR1 and CDR2 from the germline V gene are SGHAT and FQNNGV. CDR3: CASSYRANEKLFF. CDR3 bases: TGTGCCAGCAGCTACCGGGCCAATGAAAAACTGTTTTTT.

This clonotype was counted only a few times. The chain uses TRBV4-2 and TRBJ2-2, with D perhaps TRBD2 (6 bases). The CDR3 runs 15 residues. Germline loops: CDR1 LGHNA, CDR2 YNFKEQ. The V end lost 0 bases, the J end lost 4 bases, and 9 bases lay between the germline ends. This CDR3 reads CASSQEDSGTGELFF. The CDR3, as DNA: TGTGCCAGCAGCCAAGAGGATAGCGGCACCGGGGAGCTGTTTTTT.

This clonotype turned up a few times. This sequence joins TRBV18 and TRBJ1-5; a weak D match, TRBD1 (6 bases). CDR3 length equals 15 residues. Trimming pared 3 bases from V and 0 bases from J, leaving 9 bases between. Germline CDR1 and CDR2: KGHSH and LQKENI. Here the CDR3 reads CASSPGGFSNQPQHF. In DNA form, the CDR3 reads TGTGCCAGCTCACCTGGGGGCTTTAGCAATCAGCCCCAGCATTTT.

This clonotype occurred a few times. The rearrangement uses TRBV9 and TRBJ2-3; 8 positions match TRBD1. V shed 5 bases, J shed 4 bases, and the junction held 6 bases outside the gene matches. CDR3 length equals 14 residues. The V gene's germline CDR1 is SGDLS and CDR2 YYNGEE. DNA of the CDR3: TGTGCCAGCAGGGGACGGGACAGGCCAGATACGCAGTATTTT. Translation: CASRGRDRPDTQYF.

The chain links TRBV9 to TRBJ2-1, with 11 bases that match TRBD2. The CDR3 loop spans 17 amino acids. With V trimmed by 0 bases and J by 7 bases, 9 bases remained unmatched. Germline CDR1 reads SGDLS; CDR2 reads YYNGEE. The chain's CDR3 is CASSVDGTSGIFNEQFF. The CDR3 region has the DNA TGTGCCAGCAGCGTAGACGGGACTAGCGGAATCTTTAATGAGCAGTTCTTC.

The chain combines TRBV24-1 with TRBJ2-3, with D unclear. V was trimmed by 5 bases and J by 2 bases, leaving 10 bases between them. Germline CDR1 KGHDR, CDR2 SFDVKD. CDR3 length: 14 amino acids. The CDR3 region has the DNA TGTGCCACCAGTGGTTCGACCATCACAGATACGCAGTATTTT. As protein: CATSGSTITDTQYF.

The chain employs TRBV4-1 and TRBJ1-2; 7 nucleotides align to TRBD1. Germline CDR1 MGHRA, CDR2 YSYEKL. This CDR3 contains 16 residues. J was trimmed by 0 bases and V by 3 bases; bases with no gene match: 7. In DNA, the CDR3 is TGCGCCAGCAGCCAGGTTCAGGGGACAGCTAACTATGGCTACACCTTC. It encodes CASSQVQGTANYGYTF.

This clonotype was seen more than once but under ten times. The rearrangement uses TRBV3-1 and TRBJ1-1; D is uncertain. In germline, CDR1 is LGHDT, CDR2 YNNKEL (reference sequence). This CDR3 has 15 amino acids. V gave up 0 bases and J gave up 4 bases, with 12 bases separating them. The CDR3 region is CASSQDMGSGTEAFF. CDR3 in DNA: TGTGCCAGCAGCCAAGATATGGGTTCAGGCACTGAAGCTTTCTTT.

This rearrangement joins TRBV29-1 to TRBJ2-1; 7 bases match TRBD2. There are 15 residues in the CDR3. Germline CDR1 SQVTM, CDR2 ANQGSEA. CDR3 sequence (DNA): TGCAACGCCTTGGGAGGGGACCTTTCCTACAATGAGCAGTTCTTC. It codes for CNALGGDLSYNEQFF.

This clonotype was observed a few times. J is TRBJ2-7 and V is TRBV5-1; TRBD1 might be the D (7 bases). Deletions cut 4 bases from V and 3 bases from J, with 17 bases between. CDR1 is SGHRS, CDR2 YFSETQ, per germline. This CDR3 region has 15 residues. CDR3 nucleotide sequence: TGCGCCAGCAGCACGGGACAGACGGACTACTACGAGCAGTACTTC. The encoded protein is CASSTGQTDYYEQYF.

This clonotype came up a few times. The V call is TRBV3-1, the J call TRBJ2-2; TRBD2 matches at 8 bases. CDR1 and CDR2 from the germline V gene are LGHDT and YNNKEL (reference sequence). Trimming took 5 bases from V and 4 from J; bases not matched to a gene: 6. The CDR3 is made up of 15 amino acids. CDR3 DNA sequence: TGTGCCAGCAGCATTAGCGGGGTCTTCACCGGGGAGCTGTTTTTT. It encodes CASSISGVFTGELFF. Combining the CDR3 with reference TRBV3-1 and TRBJ2-2 gives the whole variable domain DTAVSQTPKYLVTQMGNDKSIKCEQNLGHDTMYWYKQDSKKFLKIMFSYNNKELIINETVPNRFSPKSPDKAHLNLHINSLELGDSAVYFCASSISGVFTGELFFGEGSRLTVL.

This clonotype was seen more than once but under ten times. V and J are TRBV20-1 and TRBJ1-4, with D unresolved. V lost 2 bases to trimming and J lost 4 bases, with 8 bases between them. The CDR3 has 13 residues. Germline CDR1 is DFQATT and CDR2 is SNEGSKA (reference sequence). CDR3 sequence: CSARKEFNEKLFF. The CDR3 DNA reads as TGCAGTGCTAGAAAGGAGTTTAATGAAAAACTGTTTTTT.

This clonotype was counted ten times or more. The chain links TRBV14 to TRBJ1-1; D not resolved. V was shortened by 4 bases and J by 7 bases, with 13 bases between the two germline ends. Germline-derived CDR1 and CDR2 are SGHDN and FVKESK. The CDR3 is 13 residues long. CDR3 sequence (DNA): TGTGCCAGCAGCCCGAGCGGAATGGTTGAAGCTTTCTTT. Protein sequence: CASSPSGMVEAFF.

V usage is TRBV20-1 and J usage is TRBJ2-1; D not certain. The CDR3 length is 12 residues. Trimming removed 6 bases from V and 3 bases from J, with 9 bases in between. The V gene's germline CDR1 is DFQATT and CDR2 SNEGSKA (reference sequence). The CDR3 bases are TGCAGTGCCACGGACGGCTACAATGAGCAGTTCTTC. It translates to CSATDGYNEQFF.

About this clonotype itself: Its ends do not fully match the called genes, so a read error is possible. This CDR3 is CASSYAALGPGDTIYF. CDR3 bases: TGTGCCAGCAGTTACGCCGCTTTAGGCCCTGGAGACACCATATATTTT. The chain links TRBV6-6 to TRBJ1-3; no firm D call. CDR3 length: 16 residues. Germline CDR1 is MNHNY and CDR2 is SVGAGI (reference sequence).

The chain uses TRBV5-6 and TRBJ1-4, with 10 bases aligning to TRBD1. The CDR3 loop spans 17 amino acids. Per the germline V gene, CDR1 is SGHDT and CDR2 is YYEEEE. The V gene end was trimmed by 4 bases and the J gene end by 0 bases; junction bases not matched to a gene: 6. The CDR3 loop reads CASSRDRGTATNEKLFF. DNA of the CDR3: TGTGCCAGCAGCCGGGACAGGGGAACAGCAACTAATGAAAAACTGTTTTTT.

The table lists this clonotype with a few counts. The J gene is TRBJ1-3, the V gene TRBV12-5; D unresolved. V lost 3 bases to trimming and J lost 0 bases, with 9 bases between them. The CDR3 contains 15 residues. Germline V gives CDR1 LGHNT, CDR2 FRNRAP. The CDR3 loop is CASGLSPRSGNTIYF. CDR3 in DNA: TGTGCTAGTGGTTTATCCCCACGCTCTGGAAACACCATATATTTT.